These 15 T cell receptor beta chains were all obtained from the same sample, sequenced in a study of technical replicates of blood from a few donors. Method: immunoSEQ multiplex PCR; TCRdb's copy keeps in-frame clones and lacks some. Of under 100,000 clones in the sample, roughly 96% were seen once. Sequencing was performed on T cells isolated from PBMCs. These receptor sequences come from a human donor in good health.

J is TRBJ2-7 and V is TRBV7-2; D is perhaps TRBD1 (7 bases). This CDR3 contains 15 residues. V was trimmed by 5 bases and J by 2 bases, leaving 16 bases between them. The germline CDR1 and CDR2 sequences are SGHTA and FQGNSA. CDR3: CASSPAGQITYEQYF. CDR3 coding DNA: TGTGCCAGCAGCCCCGCGGGACAGATCACCTACGAGCAGTACTTC.

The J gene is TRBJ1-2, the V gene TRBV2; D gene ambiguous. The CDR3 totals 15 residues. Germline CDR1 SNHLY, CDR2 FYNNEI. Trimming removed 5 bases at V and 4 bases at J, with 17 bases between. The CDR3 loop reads CASSFDIPLVYGYTF. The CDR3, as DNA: TGTGCCAGCAGTTTCGACATTCCCCTTGTCTATGGCTACACCTTC.

The CDR3 here is CALSRLTGNTIYF. The CDR3 nucleotides are TGTGCCCTCTCAAGACTCACTGGAAACACCATATATTTT. The chain uses TRBV30 and TRBJ1-3; the D is unclear. The V end was cut by 8 bases, the J end by 2 bases, with 13 bases between. This CDR3 spans 13 amino acids. Germline assignment: CDR1 GTSNPN and CDR2 SVGIG (reference sequence). The full variable domain, its missing parts supplied by reference TRBV30 and TRBJ1-3, is SQTIHQWPATLVQPVGSPLSLECTVEGTSNPNLYWYRQAAGRGLQLLFYSVGIGQISSEVPQNLSASRPQDRQFILSSKKLLLSDSGFYLCALSRLTGNTIYFGEGSWLTVV.

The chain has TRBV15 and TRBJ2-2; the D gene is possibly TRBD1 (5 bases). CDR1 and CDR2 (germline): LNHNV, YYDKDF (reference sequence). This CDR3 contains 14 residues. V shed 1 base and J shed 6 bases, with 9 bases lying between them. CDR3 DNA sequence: TGTGCCACCAGCAGAGTGGACATGGCCGGGGAGCTGTTTTTT. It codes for CATSRVDMAGELFF.

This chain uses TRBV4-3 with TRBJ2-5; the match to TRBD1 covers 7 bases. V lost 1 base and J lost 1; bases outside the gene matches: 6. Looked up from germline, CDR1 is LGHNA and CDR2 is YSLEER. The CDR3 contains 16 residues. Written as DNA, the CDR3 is TGCGCCAGCAGCCAAGCCGGGACAGTACCCCAAGAGACCCAGTACTTC. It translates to CASSQAGTVPQETQYF.

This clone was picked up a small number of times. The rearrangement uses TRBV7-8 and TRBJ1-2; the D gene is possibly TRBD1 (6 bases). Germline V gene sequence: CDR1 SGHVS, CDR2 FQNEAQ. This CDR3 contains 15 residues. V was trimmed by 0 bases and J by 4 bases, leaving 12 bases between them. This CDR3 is CASSLAKGVSYGYTF. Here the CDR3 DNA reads TGTGCCAGCAGCTTAGCGAAGGGGGTCTCCTATGGCTACACCTTC.

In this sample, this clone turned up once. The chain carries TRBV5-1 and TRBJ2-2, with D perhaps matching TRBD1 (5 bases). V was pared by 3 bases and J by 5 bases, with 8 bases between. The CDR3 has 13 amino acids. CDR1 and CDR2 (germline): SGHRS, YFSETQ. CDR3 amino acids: CASSSRQTGELFF. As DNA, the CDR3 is TGCGCCAGCAGCTCTAGACAGACCGGGGAGCTGTTTTTT.

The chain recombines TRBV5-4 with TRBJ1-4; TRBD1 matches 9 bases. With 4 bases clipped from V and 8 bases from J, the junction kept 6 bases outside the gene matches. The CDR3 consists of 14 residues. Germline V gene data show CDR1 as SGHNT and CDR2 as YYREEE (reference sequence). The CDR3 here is CASSPPGQGEKLFF. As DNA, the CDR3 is TGTGCCAGCAGCCCCCCGGGACAGGGCGAAAAACTGTTTTTT.

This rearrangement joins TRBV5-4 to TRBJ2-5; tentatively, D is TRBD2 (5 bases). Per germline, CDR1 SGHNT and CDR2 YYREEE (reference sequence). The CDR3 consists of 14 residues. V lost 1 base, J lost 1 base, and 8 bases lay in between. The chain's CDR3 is CASSLTSAQETQYF. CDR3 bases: TGTGCCAGCAGCTTGACTAGTGCCCAAGAGACCCAGTACTTC.

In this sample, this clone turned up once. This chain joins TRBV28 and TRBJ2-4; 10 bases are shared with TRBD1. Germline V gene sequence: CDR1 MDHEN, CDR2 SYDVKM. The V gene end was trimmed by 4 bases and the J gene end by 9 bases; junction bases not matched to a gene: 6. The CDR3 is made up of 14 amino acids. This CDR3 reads CASSSGTGVGIQYF. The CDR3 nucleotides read TGTGCCAGCAGTTCCGGGACAGGGGTCGGCATTCAGTACTTC.

CDR3 protein: CASSLIQSSSYNEQFF. The DNA of the CDR3 is TGTGCCAGCAGTTTAATCCAGTCCAGCTCCTACAATGAGCAGTTCTTC. V gene TRBV6-5 combines with J gene TRBJ2-1; no clear D gene. CDR3 size: 16 residues. Germline V gene sequence: CDR1 MNHEY, CDR2 SVGAGI. V dropped 4 bases and J dropped 0 bases, with 13 bases sitting between them.

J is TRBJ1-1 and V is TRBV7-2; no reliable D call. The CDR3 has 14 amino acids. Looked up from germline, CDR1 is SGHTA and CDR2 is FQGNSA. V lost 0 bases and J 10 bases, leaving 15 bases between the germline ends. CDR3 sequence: CASSLAYRVEGAFF. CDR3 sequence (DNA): TGTGCCAGCAGCTTAGCATACCGGGTCGAGGGAGCTTTCTTT.

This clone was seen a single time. The CDR3 is CASRTAVSSYEQYF. The CDR3 DNA is TGTGCCAGCAGGACCGCGGTTAGCTCCTACGAGCAGTACTTC. The rearrangement joins TRBV6-1 to TRBJ2-7; D not certain. Trimming pared 6 bases from V and 0 bases from J, leaving 12 bases between. Germline CDR1 MNHNS, CDR2 SASEGT. The CDR3 contains 14 residues.

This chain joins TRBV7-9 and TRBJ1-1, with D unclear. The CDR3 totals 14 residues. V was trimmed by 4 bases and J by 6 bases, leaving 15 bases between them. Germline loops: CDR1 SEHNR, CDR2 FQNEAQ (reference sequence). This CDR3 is CASSWENRLAEAFF. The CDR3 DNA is TGTGCCAGCAGCTGGGAGAATCGGTTGGCTGAAGCTTTCTTT.

The CDR3 DNA reads TGTGCCAGCAGTTTAGGCGGGTTCTCTGGAAACACCATATATTTT. Translating gives CASSLGGFSGNTIYF. This chain connects TRBV28 to TRBJ1-3; D gene ambiguous. The germline V gene has CDR1 MDHEN and CDR2 SYDVKM. V gave up 2 bases and J gave up 0 bases, with 8 bases separating them. The CDR3 totals 15 residues.